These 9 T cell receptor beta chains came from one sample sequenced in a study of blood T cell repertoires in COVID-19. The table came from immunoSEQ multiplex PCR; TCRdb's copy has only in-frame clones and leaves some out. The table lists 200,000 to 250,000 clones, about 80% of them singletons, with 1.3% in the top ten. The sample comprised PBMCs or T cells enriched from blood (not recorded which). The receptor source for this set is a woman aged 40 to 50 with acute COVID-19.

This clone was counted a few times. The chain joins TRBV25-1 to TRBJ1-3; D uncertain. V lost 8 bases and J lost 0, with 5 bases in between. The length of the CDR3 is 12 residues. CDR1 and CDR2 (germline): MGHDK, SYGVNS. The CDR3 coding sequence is TGTGCCAGCCATAGCTCTGGAAACACCATATATTTT. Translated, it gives CASHSSGNTIYF.

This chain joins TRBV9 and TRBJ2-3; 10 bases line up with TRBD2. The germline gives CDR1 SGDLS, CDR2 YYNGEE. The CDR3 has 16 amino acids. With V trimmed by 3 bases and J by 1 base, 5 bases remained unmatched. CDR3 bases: TGTGCCAGCAGCGCACGGACTAGCGGAGGCACAGATACGCAGTATTTT. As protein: CASSARTSGGTDTQYF.

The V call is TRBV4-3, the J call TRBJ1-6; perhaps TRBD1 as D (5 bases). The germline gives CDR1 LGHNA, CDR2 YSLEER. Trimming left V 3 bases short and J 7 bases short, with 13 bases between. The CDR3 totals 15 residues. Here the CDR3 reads CASSQRAEGNSPLHF. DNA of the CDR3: TGCGCCAGCAGCCAGCGAGCGGAGGGGAATTCACCCCTCCACTTT.

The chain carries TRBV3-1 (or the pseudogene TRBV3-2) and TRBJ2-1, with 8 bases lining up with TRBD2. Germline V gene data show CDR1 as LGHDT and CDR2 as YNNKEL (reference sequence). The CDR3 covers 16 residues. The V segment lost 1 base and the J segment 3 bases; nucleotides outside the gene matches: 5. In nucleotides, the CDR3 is TGTGCCAGCAGCCAAGTGACTAGCGCTTTCTACAATGAGCAGTTCTTC. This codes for CASSQVTSAFYNEQFF.

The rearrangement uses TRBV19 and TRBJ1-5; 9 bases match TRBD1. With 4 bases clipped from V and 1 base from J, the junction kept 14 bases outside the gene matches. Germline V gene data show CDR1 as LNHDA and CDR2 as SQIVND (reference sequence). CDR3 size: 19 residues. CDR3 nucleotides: TGTGCCAGTAGTACCCCCACAGGGGGCGTTTATGTCAGCAATCAGCCCCAGCATTTT. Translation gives CASSTPTGGVYVSNQPQHF.

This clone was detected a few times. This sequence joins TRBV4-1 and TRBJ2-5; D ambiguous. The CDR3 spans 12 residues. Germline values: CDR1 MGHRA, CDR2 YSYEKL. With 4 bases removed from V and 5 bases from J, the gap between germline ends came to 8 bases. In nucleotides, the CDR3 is TGCGCCAGCAGCCGTCAGAGGGAGACCCAGTACTTC. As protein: CASSRQRETQYF.

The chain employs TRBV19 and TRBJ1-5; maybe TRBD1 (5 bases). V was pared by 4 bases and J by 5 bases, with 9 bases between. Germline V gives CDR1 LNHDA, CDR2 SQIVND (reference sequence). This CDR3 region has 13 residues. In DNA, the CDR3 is TGTGCCAGTAGTAAGGGGTCATATCAGCCCCAGCATTTT. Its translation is CASSKGSYQPQHF.

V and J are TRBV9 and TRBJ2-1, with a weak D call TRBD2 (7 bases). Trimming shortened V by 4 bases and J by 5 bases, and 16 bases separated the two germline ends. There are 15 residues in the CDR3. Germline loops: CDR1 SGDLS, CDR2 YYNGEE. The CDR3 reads CASSPAGGPDNEQFF. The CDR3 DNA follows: TGTGCCAGCAGCCCAGCCGGGGGGCCGGACAATGAGCAGTTCTTC.

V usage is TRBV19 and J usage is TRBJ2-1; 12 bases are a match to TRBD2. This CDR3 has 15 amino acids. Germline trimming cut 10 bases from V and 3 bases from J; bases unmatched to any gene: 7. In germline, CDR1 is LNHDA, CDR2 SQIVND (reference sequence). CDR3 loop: CATLRTSGIYNEQFF. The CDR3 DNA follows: TGTGCCACACTACGGACTAGCGGGATCTACAATGAGCAGTTCTTC.